What follows are 13 T cell receptor beta chains derived from one specimen sequenced in a study of blood T cells in healthy people across ages. A sample-barcoded 5' primer and a J-beta primer mix were used in a second PCR of about 6 to 11 cycles. TCRdb ran MiXCR on the 5' RACE reads and lists one entry per CDR3 protein. The repertoire includes about 970,000 distinct CDR3 sequences, 45% to 60% of them detected once, and roughly 23% sits in the top ten. The specimen sequenced was blood. The receptors were sampled from a woman in her sixties in good health.

This chain uses TRBV7-9 with TRBJ2-1; 7 positions agree with TRBD2. The CDR3 has 14 amino acids. With 5 bases clipped from V and 4 bases from J, the junction kept 5 bases outside the gene matches. The V gene's germline CDR1 is SEHNR and CDR2 FQNEAQ (reference sequence). CDR3 DNA sequence: TGTGCCAGCAGCAAAGGGGAGGGTTACAATGAGCAGTTCTTC. Protein sequence: CASSKGEGYNEQFF.

Concerning this clonotype: This may come from a read error, since a much larger clone is one base off. The chain joins TRBV29-1 to TRBJ2-4, with D maybe TRBD2 (6 bases). The end of the DNA aligns better with TRBJ2-7, so the J call may be wrong. The CDR3 has 14 amino acids. CDR1 is SQVTM and CDR2 is ANQGSEA in the germline V gene. This chain's CDR3 is CGVEAARGRGEQYF. The CDR3 bases are TGCGGCGTTGAAGCGGCGCGGGGTCGGGGCGAGCAGTACTTC.

The chain has TRBV27 and TRBJ1-2; D ambiguous. Germline V lookup: CDR1 MNHEY, CDR2 SMNVEV (reference sequence). This CDR3 is built from 13 residues. Trimming cost V 3 bases and J 7 bases, with 12 bases left between them. CDR3 nucleotide sequence: TGTGCCAGCAGTTTTCTGGAGGGCGGTGGCTACACCTTC. Translated: CASSFLEGGGYTF.

This clonotype was picked up one time. V usage is TRBV7-6 and J usage is TRBJ2-5, with D maybe TRBD1 (6 bases). Gene TRBJ2-7 matches the end of the DNA better, so the J call may be wrong. Germline V CDR1 and CDR2: SGHVS, FNYEAQ. This CDR3 contains 14 residues. CDR3 amino acids: CASSSSRGLGEQYF. The CDR3 nucleotides are TGTGCCAGCAGCTCAAGCAGGGGTTTGGGCGAGCAGTACTTC.

This clonotype was counted a few times. The CDR3 sequence: CASSKRAVPGPRVTNIQYF. The CDR3 DNA is TGTGCCAGCAGCAAACGTGCCGTCCCGGGACCGAGGGTAACGAACATTCAGTACTTC. The chain employs TRBV21-1 and TRBJ2-4; the DNA was not compared with TRBD1, the D call given in the table. TRBV21-1 counts as a pseudogene. The CDR3 length is 19 residues.

The rearrangement uses TRBV20-1 and TRBJ2-7; no clear D gene. Germline V gene data show CDR1 as DFQATT and CDR2 as SNEGSKA (reference sequence). Trimming stripped 3 bases from V and 3 bases from J, with 9 bases between. The CDR3 is 12 amino acids. The CDR3 spells CSASRQNYEQYF. CDR3 nucleotide sequence: TGCAGTGCTAGCCGGCAGAACTACGAGCAGTACTTC.

This clonotype was seen more than once but under ten times. CDR3 coding DNA: TGCAGTGCACAGGGGAGGACCTACGAGCAGTACTTC. Its translation: CSAQGRTYEQYF. This chain connects TRBV20-1 to TRBJ2-7, with D perhaps matching TRBD1 (7 bases). CDR3 size: 12 residues. V was pared by 6 bases and J by 2 bases, with 11 bases between. Germline CDR1 DFQATT, CDR2 SNEGSKA (reference sequence).

The J gene is TRBJ1-2, the V gene TRBV20-1, with TRBD1 matching 7 bases. CDR3 length equals 12 residues. After removal of 6 bases from V and 8 bases from J, the junction contained 9 bases not matched to a gene. Looked up from germline, CDR1 is DFQATT and CDR2 is SNEGSKA (reference sequence). CDR3 in amino acids: CSAPLGGSGYTF. CDR3 DNA: TGCAGTGCACCCCTAGGGGGCAGCGGCTACACCTTC.

This chain uses TRBV4-2 with TRBJ1-5; D not certain. The V and J ends lost 1 base and 3 bases respectively, with 10 bases between them. Germline CDR1 LGHNA, CDR2 YNFKEQ. CDR3 length: 15 amino acids. The CDR3 here is CASSQGGSNNQPQHF. In nucleotides, the CDR3 is TGTGCCAGCAGCCAAGGCGGGAGCAACAATCAGCCCCAGCATTTT.

V is TRBV27 and J is TRBJ2-7, with D possibly TRBD2 on 6 matching bases. The germline CDR1 and CDR2 sequences are MNHEY and SMNVEV (reference sequence). CDR3 length: 13 residues. V was pared by 2 bases and J by 5 bases, with 10 bases between. The CDR3 DNA follows: TGTGCCAGCAGTTTAAGGGGACTTCACGAGCAGTACTTC. Encoded protein: CASSLRGLHEQYF.

The chain combines TRBV20-1 with TRBJ2-7, with 8 bases matching TRBD1. CDR1 DFQATT and CDR2 SNEGSKA come from the germline V gene (reference sequence). The CDR3 runs 16 residues. V lost 6 bases, J lost 2 bases, and 15 bases stayed unmatched. As DNA, the CDR3 is TGCAGTGCCACCCTCTCCGAGACAGGGGATCCCTACGAGCAGTACTTC. Protein product: CSATLSETGDPYEQYF.

The rearrangement joins TRBV28 to TRBJ1-5, with D possibly being TRBD1 (6 bases). Between the trimmed V and J ends, which lost 6 bases and 5 bases, there was a span of 17 bases. This CDR3 has 15 residues. Germline CDR1 is MDHEN and CDR2 is SYDVKM. The CDR3 DNA reads as TGTGCCAGCAGACCTTCAGGGGCCGGGGATCAGCCCCAGCATTTT. Its protein product is CASRPSGAGDQPQHF. The whole variable domain, remainder taken from reference TRBV28 and TRBJ1-5, is DVKVTQSSRYLVKRTGEKVFLECVQDMDHENMFWYRQDPGLGLRLIYFSYDVKMKEKGDIPEGYSVSREKKERFSLILESASTNQTSMYLCASRPSGAGDQPQHFGDGTRLSIL.

This chain joins TRBV28 and TRBJ1-1; D is perhaps TRBD1 (6 bases). Deletions cut 5 bases from V and 3 bases from J, with 13 bases between. CDR1 is MDHEN, CDR2 SYDVKM, per germline. This CDR3 spans 14 amino acids. The chain's CDR3 is CASSPPGADTEAFF. The CDR3 DNA is TGTGCCAGCAGTCCACCAGGGGCGGACACTGAAGCTTTCTTT.